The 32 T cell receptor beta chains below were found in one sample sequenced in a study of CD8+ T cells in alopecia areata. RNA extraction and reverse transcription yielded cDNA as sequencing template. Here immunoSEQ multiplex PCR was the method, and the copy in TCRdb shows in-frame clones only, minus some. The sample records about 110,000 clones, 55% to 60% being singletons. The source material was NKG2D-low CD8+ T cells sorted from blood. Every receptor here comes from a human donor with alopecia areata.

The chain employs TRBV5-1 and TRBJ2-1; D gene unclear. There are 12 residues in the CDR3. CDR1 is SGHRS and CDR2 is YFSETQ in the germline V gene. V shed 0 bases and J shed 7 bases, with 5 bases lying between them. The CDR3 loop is CASSLAGNEQFF. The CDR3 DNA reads TGCGCCAGCAGCTTGGCAGGAAATGAGCAGTTCTTC.

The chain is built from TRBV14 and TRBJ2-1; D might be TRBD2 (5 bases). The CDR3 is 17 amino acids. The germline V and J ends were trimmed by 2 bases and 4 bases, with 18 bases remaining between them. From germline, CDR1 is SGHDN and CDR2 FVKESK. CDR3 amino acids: CASSQIDGIRNYNEQFF. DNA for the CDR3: TGTGCCAGCAGCCAAATCGACGGGATAAGAAATTACAATGAGCAGTTCTTC.

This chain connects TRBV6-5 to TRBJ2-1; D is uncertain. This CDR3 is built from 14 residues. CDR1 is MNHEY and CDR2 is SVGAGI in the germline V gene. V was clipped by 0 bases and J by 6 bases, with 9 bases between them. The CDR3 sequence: CASSYSTSLNEQFF. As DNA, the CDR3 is TGTGCCAGCAGTTACTCGACGAGTCTCAATGAGCAGTTCTTC.

CDR3 protein: CSVEDLRFAETQYF. The CDR3, as DNA: TGCAGCGTTGAAGATCTAAGGTTTGCGGAGACCCAGTACTTC. V usage is TRBV29-1 and J usage is TRBJ2-5, with D unclear. Germline V gene sequence: CDR1 SQVTM, CDR2 ANQGSEA. Trimming removed 0 bases from V and 5 bases from J, with 13 bases in between. The CDR3 runs 14 residues.

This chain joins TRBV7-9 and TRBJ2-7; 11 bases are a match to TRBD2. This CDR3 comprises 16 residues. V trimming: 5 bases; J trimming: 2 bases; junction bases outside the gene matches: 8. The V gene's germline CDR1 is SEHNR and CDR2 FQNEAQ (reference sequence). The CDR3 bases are TGTGCCAGCAGCAGGACTAGCGGGCGGGATCCCTACGAGCAGTACTTC. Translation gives CASSRTSGRDPYEQYF.

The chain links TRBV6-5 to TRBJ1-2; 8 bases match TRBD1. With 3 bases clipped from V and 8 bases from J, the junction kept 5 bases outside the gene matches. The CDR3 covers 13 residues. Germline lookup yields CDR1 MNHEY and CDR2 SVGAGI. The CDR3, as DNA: TGTGCCAGCAGTTATTCTGACAGGGGCGGCTACACCTTC. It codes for CASSYSDRGGYTF.

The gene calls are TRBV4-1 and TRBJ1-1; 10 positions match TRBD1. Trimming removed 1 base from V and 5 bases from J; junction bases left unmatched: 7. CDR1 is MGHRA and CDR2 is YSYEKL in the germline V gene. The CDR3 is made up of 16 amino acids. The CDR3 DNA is TGCGCCAGCAGCCAAGCTTTCCGGACAGGGGGGACTGAAGCTTTCTTT. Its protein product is CASSQAFRTGGTEAFF.

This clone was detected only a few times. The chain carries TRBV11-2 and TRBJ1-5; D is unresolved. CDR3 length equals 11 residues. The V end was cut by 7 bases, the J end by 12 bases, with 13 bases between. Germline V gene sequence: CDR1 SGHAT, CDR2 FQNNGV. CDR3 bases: TGTGCCAGCATCGACGGAGCTGTCCAGCATTTT. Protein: CASIDGAVQHF.

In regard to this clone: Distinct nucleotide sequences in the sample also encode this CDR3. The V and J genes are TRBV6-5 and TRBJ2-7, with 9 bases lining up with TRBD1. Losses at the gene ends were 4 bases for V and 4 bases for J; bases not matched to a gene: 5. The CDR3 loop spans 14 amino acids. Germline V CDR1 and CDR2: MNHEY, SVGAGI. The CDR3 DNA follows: TGTGCCAGCAGTTGGGGACAGGGTTCGTACGAGCAGTACTTC. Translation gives CASSWGQGSYEQYF.

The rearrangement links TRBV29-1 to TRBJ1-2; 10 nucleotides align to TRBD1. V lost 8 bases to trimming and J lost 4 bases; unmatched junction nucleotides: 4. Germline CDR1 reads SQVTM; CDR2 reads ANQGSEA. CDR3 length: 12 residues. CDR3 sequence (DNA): TGCAGCTTCGACAGGGGGCCCTATGGCTACACCTTC. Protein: CSFDRGPYGYTF.

The DNA for the CDR3 is TGCAGCGTTGGTGGCGTCTATGGCTACACCTTC. Protein sequence: CSVGGVYGYTF. V gene TRBV29-1 combines with J gene TRBJ1-2, with D unresolved. Per germline, CDR1 SQVTM and CDR2 ANQGSEA. V was pared by 4 bases and J by 4 bases, with 7 bases between. This CDR3 has 11 residues.

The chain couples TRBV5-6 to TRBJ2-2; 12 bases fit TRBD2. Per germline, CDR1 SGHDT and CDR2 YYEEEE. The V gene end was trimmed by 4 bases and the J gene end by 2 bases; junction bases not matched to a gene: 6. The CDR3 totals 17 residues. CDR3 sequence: CASSLGLAGINTGELFF. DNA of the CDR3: TGTGCCAGCAGCCTTGGACTAGCGGGAATAAACACCGGGGAGCTGTTTTTT.

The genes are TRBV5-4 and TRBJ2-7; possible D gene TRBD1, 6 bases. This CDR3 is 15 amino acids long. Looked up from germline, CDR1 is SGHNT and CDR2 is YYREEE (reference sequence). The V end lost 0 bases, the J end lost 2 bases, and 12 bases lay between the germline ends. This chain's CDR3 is CASSLEQGGPYEQYF. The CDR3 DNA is TGTGCCAGCAGCTTGGAACAGGGTGGTCCCTACGAGCAGTACTTC.

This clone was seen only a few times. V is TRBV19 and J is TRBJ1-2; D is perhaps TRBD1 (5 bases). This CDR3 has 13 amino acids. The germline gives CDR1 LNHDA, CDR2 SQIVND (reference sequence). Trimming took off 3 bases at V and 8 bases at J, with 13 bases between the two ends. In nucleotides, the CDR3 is TGTGCCAGTAGTATGATGGGACTCTGGGGCTACACCTTC. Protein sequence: CASSMMGLWGYTF.

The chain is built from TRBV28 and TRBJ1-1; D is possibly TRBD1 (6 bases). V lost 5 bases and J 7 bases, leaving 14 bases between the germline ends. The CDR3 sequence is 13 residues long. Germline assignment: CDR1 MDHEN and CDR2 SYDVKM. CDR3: CASSVRTVDEAFF. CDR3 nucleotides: TGTGCCAGCAGTGTCCGGACAGTGGATGAAGCTTTCTTT.

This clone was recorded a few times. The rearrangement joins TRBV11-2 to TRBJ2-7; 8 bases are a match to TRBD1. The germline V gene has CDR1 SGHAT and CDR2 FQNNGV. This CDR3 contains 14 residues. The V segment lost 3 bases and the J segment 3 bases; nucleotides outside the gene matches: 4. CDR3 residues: CASSFGQGGYEQYF. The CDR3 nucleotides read TGTGCCAGCAGCTTCGGACAGGGAGGCTACGAGCAGTACTTC.

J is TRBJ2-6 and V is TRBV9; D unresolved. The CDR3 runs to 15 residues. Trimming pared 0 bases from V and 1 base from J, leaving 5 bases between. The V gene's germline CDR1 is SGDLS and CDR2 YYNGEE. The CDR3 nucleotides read TGTGCCAGCAGCGTAGACTTATCTGGGGCCAACGTCCTGACTTTC. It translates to CASSVDLSGANVLTF.

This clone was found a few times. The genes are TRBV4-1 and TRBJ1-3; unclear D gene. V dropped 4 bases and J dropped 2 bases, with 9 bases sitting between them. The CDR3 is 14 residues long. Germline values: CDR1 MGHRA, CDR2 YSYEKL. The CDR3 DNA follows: TGCGCCAGCAGCCCGGCGGCAGCTGGAAACACCATATATTTT. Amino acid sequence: CASSPAAAGNTIYF.

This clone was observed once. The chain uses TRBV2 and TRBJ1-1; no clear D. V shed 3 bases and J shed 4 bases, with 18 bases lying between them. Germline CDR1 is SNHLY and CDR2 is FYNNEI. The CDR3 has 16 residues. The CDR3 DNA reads TGTGCCAGCAGTGATGTAGACGTAACGCAGGCCACTGAAGCTTTCTTT. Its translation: CASSDVDVTQATEAFF.

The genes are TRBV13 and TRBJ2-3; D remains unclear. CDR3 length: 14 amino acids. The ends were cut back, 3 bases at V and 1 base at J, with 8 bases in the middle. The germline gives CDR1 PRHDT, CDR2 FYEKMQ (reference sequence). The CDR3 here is CASSFGVGTDTQYF. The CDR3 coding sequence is TGTGCCAGCAGCTTCGGAGTGGGCACAGATACGCAGTATTTT.

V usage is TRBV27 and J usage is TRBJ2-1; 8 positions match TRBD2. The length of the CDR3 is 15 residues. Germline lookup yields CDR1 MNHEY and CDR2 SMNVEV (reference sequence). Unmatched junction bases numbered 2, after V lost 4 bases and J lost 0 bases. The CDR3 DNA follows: TGTGCCAGCAGTTCGAGCGGGAGCTCCTACAATGAGCAGTTCTTC. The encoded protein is CASSSSGSSYNEQFF.

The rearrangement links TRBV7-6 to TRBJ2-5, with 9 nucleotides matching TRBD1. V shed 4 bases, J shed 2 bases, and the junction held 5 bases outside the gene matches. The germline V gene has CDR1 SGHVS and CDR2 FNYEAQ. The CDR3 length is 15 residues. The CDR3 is CASSYGTGNQETQYF. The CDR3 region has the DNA TGTGCCAGCAGCTACGGGACAGGGAATCAAGAGACCCAGTACTTC.

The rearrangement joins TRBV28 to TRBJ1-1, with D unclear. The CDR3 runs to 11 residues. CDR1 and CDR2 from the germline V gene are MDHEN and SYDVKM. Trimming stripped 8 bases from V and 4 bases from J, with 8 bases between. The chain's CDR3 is CASYYGTEAFF. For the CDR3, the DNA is TGTGCCAGCTACTATGGCACTGAAGCTTTCTTT.

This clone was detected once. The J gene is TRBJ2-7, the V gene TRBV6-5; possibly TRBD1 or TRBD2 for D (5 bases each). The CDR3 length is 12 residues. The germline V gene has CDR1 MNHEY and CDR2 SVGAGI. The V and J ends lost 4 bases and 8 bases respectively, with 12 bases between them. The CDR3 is CASSWPKGQQYF. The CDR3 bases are TGTGCCAGCAGTTGGCCCAAGGGACAGCAGTACTTC.

As DNA, the CDR3 is TGTGCCAGCAGCATGGGACAGGACTCCTACGAGCAGTACTTC. This encodes CASSMGQDSYEQYF. The genes are TRBV7-8 and TRBJ2-7, with TRBD1 identical over 8 bases. There are 14 residues in the CDR3. The germline CDR1 and CDR2 sequences are SGHVS and FQNEAQ. With 5 bases clipped from V and 0 bases from J, the junction kept 3 bases outside the gene matches.

The CDR3 DNA reads TGTGCCTGGAGTCGTGCGCCTGAAGCTTTCTTT. The encoded protein is CAWSRAPEAFF. J is TRBJ1-1 and V is TRBV30; D gene ambiguous. CDR3 length: 11 amino acids. Germline V CDR1 and CDR2: GTSNPN, SVGIG (reference sequence). Trimming took 2 bases from V and 6 from J, leaving 7 bases between them.

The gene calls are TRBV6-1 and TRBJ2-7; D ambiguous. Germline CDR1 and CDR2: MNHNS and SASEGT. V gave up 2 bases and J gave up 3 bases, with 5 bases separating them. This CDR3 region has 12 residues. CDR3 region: CASSESSYEQYF. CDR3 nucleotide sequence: TGTGCCAGCAGTGAATCTAGCTACGAGCAGTACTTC.

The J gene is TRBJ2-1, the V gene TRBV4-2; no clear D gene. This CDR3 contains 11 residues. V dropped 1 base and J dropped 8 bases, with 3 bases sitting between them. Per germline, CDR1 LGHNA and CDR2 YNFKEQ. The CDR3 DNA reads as TGTGCCAGCAGCCAAGGGGATGAGCAGTTCTTC. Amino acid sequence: CASSQGDEQFF.

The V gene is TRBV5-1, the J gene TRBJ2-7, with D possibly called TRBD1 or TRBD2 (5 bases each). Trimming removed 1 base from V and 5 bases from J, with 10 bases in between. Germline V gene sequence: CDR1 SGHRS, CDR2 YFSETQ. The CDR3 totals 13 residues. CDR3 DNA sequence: TGCGCCAGCAGCTTGATCTTGGGGGACGAGCAGTACTTC. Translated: CASSLILGDEQYF.

CDR3 sequence: CARPLISVAKNIQYF. CDR3 coding DNA: TGTGCCAGACCCCTAATATCCGTAGCCAAAAACATTCAGTACTTC. The chain couples TRBV19 to TRBJ2-4; D is ambiguous. V lost 9 bases, J lost 0 bases, and 15 bases lay in between. The CDR3 sequence is 15 residues long. Germline assignment: CDR1 LNHDA and CDR2 SQIVND (reference sequence).

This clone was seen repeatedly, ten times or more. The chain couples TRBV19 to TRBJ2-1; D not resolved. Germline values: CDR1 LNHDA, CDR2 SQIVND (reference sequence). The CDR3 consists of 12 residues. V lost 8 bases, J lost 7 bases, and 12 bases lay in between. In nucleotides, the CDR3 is TGTGCCAGTCACGACTGGGATAATGAGCAGTTCTTC. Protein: CASHDWDNEQFF.

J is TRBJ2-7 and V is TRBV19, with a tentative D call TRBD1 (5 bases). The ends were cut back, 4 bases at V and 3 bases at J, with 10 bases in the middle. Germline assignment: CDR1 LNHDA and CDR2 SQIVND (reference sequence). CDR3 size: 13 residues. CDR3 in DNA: TGTGCCAGTAGTACCCGACAGAACTACGAGCAGTACTTC. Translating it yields CASSTRQNYEQYF. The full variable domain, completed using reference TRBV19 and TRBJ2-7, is DGGITQSPKYLFRKEGQNVTLSCEQNLNHDAMYWYRQDPGQGLRLIYYSQIVNDFQKGDIAEGYSVSREKKESFPLTVTSAQKNPTAFYLCASSTRQNYEQYFGPGTRLTVT.